These 3 T cell receptor beta chains came from one sample sequenced in a study of tumor and adjacent non-tumor tissue in lung cancer. A modified ARM-PCR protocol with three rounds of nested PCR amplified TCRbeta. TCRdb re-called the multiplex PCR reads with MiXCR, one entry per CDR3 protein. The sample holds more than 95,000 distinct CDR3 sequences; about 66% are singletons and the top ten take about 13%. The template was RNA from unsorted bulk tissue. Specimen: lung tumor tissue. These receptors were collected from a man aged 30-40 years with non-small cell lung cancer.

This clonotype was observed a few times. One end of the junction fails to match germline, which may point to a read error. J is TRBJ2-1 and V is TRBV20-1, with 12 positions matching TRBD2. This CDR3 comprises 16 residues. CDR1 and CDR2 (germline): DFQATT, SNEGSKA (reference sequence). CDR3 sequence: CNALDTLTSGRGEQFF. The DNA for the CDR3 is TGCAATGCTTTAGATACGCTGACTAGCGGGAGAGGAGAGCAGTTCTTC.

Of note for this clonotype: One end of the junction does not line up with germline, which may come from a read error. The chain links TRBV6-6 to TRBJ2-2; 9 nucleotides line up with TRBD2. From germline, CDR1 is MNHNY and CDR2 SVGAGI (reference sequence). The CDR3 spans 16 residues. The CDR3 sequence: CTSSYSGGRVAGELFF. The CDR3 bases are TGTACCAGCAGTTACTCGGGCGGGAGGGTAGCCGGGGAGCTGTTTTTT.

This clonotype was found a few times. This may stem from a read error, because a much larger clone lies one nucleotide away. This sequence joins TRBV12-3 or TRBV12-4 and TRBJ1-5; TRBD1 matches at 11 bases. The CDR3 totals 15 residues. Here the CDR3 DNA reads TGTGCCAGCAGCGAGAGGGACAGGGGGGGTCAGCCCCATCATTTT. Translated: CASSERDRGGQPHHF.